These 3 T cell receptor beta chains were all obtained from the same sample, sequenced in a study of cytomegalovirus exposure and HLA in healthy donors. The PCR made use of 60 Vbeta and 13 Jbeta primers. TCRdb keeps only in-frame clones here, not all; method: immunoSEQ multiplex PCR. The repertoire holds about 160,000 clones, with 77% as singletons. The sequenced material came from PBMCs. Receptor source: a man between 45 and 60 years old in good health and CMV-seropositive.

This chain uses TRBV25-1 with TRBJ2-7; D is perhaps TRBD1 (6 bases). CDR1 is MGHDK and CDR2 is SYGVNS in the germline V gene. This CDR3 spans 12 amino acids. V shed 8 bases and J shed 3 bases, with 11 bases lying between them. CDR3: CASGDTHYEQYF. The CDR3 DNA sequence: TGTGCCAGCGGGGACACCCACTACGAGCAGTACTTC.

The rearrangement links TRBV30 to TRBJ2-7, with D possibly matching TRBD1 (6 bases). Trimming stripped 4 bases from V and 1 base from J, with 11 bases between. The CDR3 runs to 13 residues. The germline gives CDR1 GTSNPN, CDR2 SVGIG (reference sequence). CDR3 region: CAWTGAGSYEQYF. CDR3 DNA: TGTGCCTGGACAGGGGCAGGGTCCTACGAGCAGTACTTC.

The chain is built from TRBV5-4 and TRBJ1-1; D is possibly TRBD1 (6 bases). This CDR3 comprises 13 residues. The V end was cut by 4 bases, the J end by 6 bases, with 13 bases between. Germline V gene sequence: CDR1 SGHNT, CDR2 YYREEE (reference sequence). Here the CDR3 reads CASSPPGVAEAFF. In DNA, the CDR3 is TGTGCCAGCAGCCCACCAGGGGTCGCTGAAGCTTTCTTT.